What follows are 21 T cell receptor beta chains derived from one specimen sequenced in a study of response to subunit inactivated influenza vaccine. TCRdb recomputed calls from the RT-PCR reads with MiXCR, one row per CDR3 protein. The repertoire holds roughly 630,000 distinct CDR3 sequences, with 14% as singletons. Specimen: PBMCs from blood, collected 14 to 15 days before vaccination. The receptors stem from a man in his forties or fifties who received an inactivated influenza vaccine.

The V and J genes are TRBV20-1 and TRBJ2-2; perhaps TRBD1 as D (6 bases). Germline V CDR1 and CDR2: DFQATT, SNEGSKA (reference sequence). V was pared by 6 bases and J by 4 bases, with 12 bases between. The CDR3 contains 13 residues. CDR3 protein: CSATGLATGELFF. CDR3 bases: TGCAGTGCAACAGGGTTAGCCACCGGGGAGCTGTTTTTT.

The chain employs TRBV19 and TRBJ1-1, with 7 bases matching TRBD1. This CDR3 contains 13 residues. Germline CDR1 LNHDA, CDR2 SQIVND (reference sequence). V shed 8 bases and J 1 base; nucleotides not matched to a gene: 4. This chain's CDR3 is CASLRQGNTEAFF. CDR3 bases: TGTGCCAGTCTTAGACAGGGGAACACTGAAGCTTTCTTT.

The rearrangement uses TRBV5-8 and TRBJ2-4; 9 bases are shared with TRBD1. V trimming: 6 bases; J trimming: 2 bases; junction bases outside the gene matches: 9. CDR1 and CDR2 from the germline V gene are SGHTS and YDEGEE. The CDR3 is 16 residues long. CDR3 sequence (DNA): TGTGCCAGCAACTTCCCCGGGACAGGGACCAAAAACATTCAGTACTTC. Translating it yields CASNFPGTGTKNIQYF. The full variable domain, its missing parts supplied by reference TRBV5-8 and TRBJ2-4, is EAGVTQSPTHLIKTRGQQATLRCSPISGHTSVYWYQQALGLGLQFLLWYDEGEERNRGNFPPRFSGRQFPNYSSELNVNALELEDSALYLCASNFPGTGTKNIQYFGAGTRLSVL.

This clonotype was picked up one time. The chain employs TRBV24-1 and TRBJ2-1, with D maybe TRBD2 (6 bases). The CDR3 extends over 13 amino acids. From germline, CDR1 is KGHDR and CDR2 SFDVKD. The V end was cut by 6 bases, the J end by 1 base, with 6 bases between. CDR3 bases: TGTGCCACCAGTCGGGAGTCCTACAATGAGCAGTTCTTC. Amino acids: CATSRESYNEQFF.

This clonotype was seen a few times. The chain's CDR3 is CASSQDPSGESYEQYF. The CDR3 DNA reads as TGTGCCAGCAGCCAAGATCCTAGCGGGGAGTCCTACGAGCAGTACTTC. J is TRBJ2-7 and V is TRBV4-2; 9 nucleotides align to TRBD2. The CDR3 extends over 16 amino acids. The germline CDR1 and CDR2 sequences are LGHNA and YNFKEQ. J lost 1 base, V lost 0 bases, and 4 bases had no gene match.

This clonotype was counted at least ten times. V gene TRBV28 combines with J gene TRBJ2-5, with 12 bases aligning to TRBD2. The CDR3 length is 16 residues. The trim removed 3 bases at V and 5 bases at J, leaving 7 bases unmatched. The germline V gene encodes CDR1 MDHEN and CDR2 SYDVKM. CDR3 amino acids: CASSLWTSGMAETQYF. CDR3 bases: TGTGCCAGCAGTTTGTGGACTAGCGGGATGGCGGAGACCCAGTACTTC. Supplemented by reference TRBV28 and TRBJ2-5, the full variable domain reads DVKVTQSSRYLVKRTGEKVFLECVQDMDHENMFWYRQDPGLGLRLIYFSYDVKMKEKGDIPEGYSVSREKKERFSLILESASTNQTSMYLCASSLWTSGMAETQYFGPGTRLLVL.

This rearrangement joins TRBV3-1 to TRBJ2-7; no reliable D call. This CDR3 has 15 amino acids. Germline V gives CDR1 LGHDT, CDR2 YNNKEL (reference sequence). Trimming cost V 1 base and J 1 base, with 11 bases left between them. The CDR3 nucleotides are TGTGCCAGCAGCCAAGCAAACCATCCTTCCTACGAGCAGTACTTC. It translates to CASSQANHPSYEQYF.

In this sample, this clonotype turned up a few times. The CDR3 nucleotides read TGCGCCAGCAGCTTGGTGGGACAGCGCTACAATGAGCAGTTCTTC. Protein: CASSLVGQRYNEQFF. V and J are TRBV5-1 and TRBJ2-1; 7 nucleotides align to TRBD1. Trimming took 0 bases from V and 3 from J; bases not matched to a gene: 3. Germline-derived CDR1 and CDR2 are SGHRS and YFSETQ. This CDR3 region has 15 residues.

In its sample, this clonotype was seen a few times. The CDR3 region is CASSHRGLEQYF. In nucleotides, the CDR3 is TGTGCCAGCAGCCACAGGGGGCTTGAGCAGTACTTC. This sequence joins TRBV27 and TRBJ2-7, with 9 bases that match TRBD1. The CDR3 loop spans 12 amino acids. Trimming cost V 6 bases and J 7 bases; bases outside gene matches: 4. The germline gives CDR1 MNHEY, CDR2 SMNVEV (reference sequence).

This chain uses TRBV7-9 with TRBJ2-3, with D possibly being TRBD2 (6 bases). Trimming left V 3 bases short and J 7 bases short, with 17 bases between. The CDR3 runs to 15 residues. Germline V gene data show CDR1 as SEHNR and CDR2 as FQNEAQ (reference sequence). The CDR3 DNA is TGTGCCAGCAGCTTCCCTCGGGACTTCCTTAATACGCAGTATTTT. The encoded protein is CASSFPRDFLNTQYF.

The chain uses TRBV5-8 and TRBJ2-2; tentative D call: TRBD2 (5 bases). This CDR3 has 17 amino acids. Germline V gene lookup returns CDR1 SGHTS and CDR2 YDEGEE. The V and J ends lost 4 bases and 0 bases respectively, with 16 bases between them. This CDR3 is CASSPRRILSNTGELFF. CDR3 DNA: TGTGCCAGCAGCCCCCGGAGGATACTATCGAACACCGGGGAGCTGTTTTTT.

The rearrangement uses TRBV7-2 and TRBJ2-1; 8 bases align to TRBD2. The V segment lost 0 bases and the J segment 4 bases; nucleotides outside the gene matches: 5. This CDR3 region has 16 residues. Germline lookup yields CDR1 SGHTA and CDR2 FQGNSA. The CDR3 DNA is TGTGCCAGCAGCTTAGCACCACTAGCGGAGTACAATGAGCAGTTCTTC. This sequence encodes CASSLAPLAEYNEQFF.

The CDR3 bases are TGTGCCAGCAGCGTAGACGGGACTAAGTCAGATACGCAGTATTTT. Its translation is CASSVDGTKSDTQYF. The J gene is TRBJ2-3, the V gene TRBV9; 7 bases agree with TRBD2. Germline CDR1 SGDLS, CDR2 YYNGEE. V trimming: 0 bases; J trimming: 4 bases; junction bases outside the gene matches: 5. The CDR3 runs to 15 residues. The full variable domain, completed using reference TRBV9 and TRBJ2-3, is DSGVTQTPKHLITATGQRVTLRCSPRSGDLSVYWYQQSLDQGLQFLIQYYNGEERAKGNILERFSAQQFPDLHSELNLSSLELGDSALYFCASSVDGTKSDTQYFGPGTRLTVL.

This clonotype has a handful of counts. J is TRBJ2-3 and V is TRBV7-2; unclear D gene. The length of the CDR3 is 14 residues. Between the trimmed V and J ends, which lost 1 base and 6 bases, there was a span of 11 bases. CDR1 is SGHTA, CDR2 FQGNSA, per germline. The CDR3 region has the DNA TGTGCCAGCAGCTTAGTCGGCATCGGGGATACGCAGTATTTT. This translates into CASSLVGIGDTQYF.

The rearrangement links TRBV7-8 to TRBJ1-5; D is perhaps TRBD1 (6 bases). Germline CDR1 and CDR2: SGHVS and FQNEAQ. The CDR3 is 13 residues long. V was clipped by 6 bases and J by 6 bases, with 12 bases between them. The CDR3 protein is CASRRGAGQPQHF. CDR3 DNA sequence: TGTGCCAGCAGGCGGGGGGCGGGTCAGCCCCAGCATTTT.

The chain carries TRBV4-3 and TRBJ2-2; D unclear. V shed 0 bases and J shed 4 bases, with 9 bases lying between them. Germline values: CDR1 LGHNA, CDR2 YSLEER. The CDR3 totals 15 residues. The CDR3 protein is CASSQELGSTGELFF. CDR3 nucleotide sequence: TGCGCCAGCAGCCAAGAGTTAGGGTCCACCGGGGAGCTGTTTTTT.

The chain recombines TRBV6-6 with TRBJ1-3; no clear D. Per the germline V gene, CDR1 is MNHNY and CDR2 is SVGAGI (reference sequence). V was pared by 10 bases and J by 0 bases, with 4 bases between. The CDR3 extends over 11 amino acids. The CDR3 loop is CATRSGNTIYF. CDR3 DNA sequence: TGTGCCACCCGCTCTGGAAACACCATATATTTT.

Ten or more counts support this clonotype. The rearrangement uses TRBV11-2 and TRBJ2-7; D is perhaps TRBD2 (5 bases). Germline V lookup: CDR1 SGHAT, CDR2 FQNNGV. V lost 7 bases and J lost 9, with 13 bases in between. CDR3 size: 11 residues. The CDR3 DNA reads TGTGCCAGCACCAGAGGTGGAGGGCAGTACTTC. Translated, it gives CASTRGGGQYF.

This clonotype was counted a few times. The rearrangement joins TRBV4-3 to TRBJ1-1; D is unresolved. V was trimmed by 0 bases and J by 5 bases, leaving 19 bases between them. CDR3 length: 17 residues. CDR1 is LGHNA, CDR2 YSLEER, per germline. CDR3 sequence: CASSQESQLLGSTEAFF. Here the CDR3 DNA reads TGCGCCAGCAGCCAAGAGTCACAGTTGTTAGGAAGTACTGAAGCTTTCTTT.

This clonotype occurred once. The V call is TRBV12-3 or TRBV12-4, the J call TRBJ2-7; no clear D gene. The CDR3 extends over 14 amino acids. Deletions cut 5 bases from V and 0 bases from J, with 11 bases between. The CDR3 loop is CASSPPVFSYEQYF. CDR3 nucleotides: TGTGCCAGCAGTCCCCCGGTATTCTCCTACGAGCAGTACTTC.

The CDR3 here is CSARGNRALAKNIQYF. In DNA, the CDR3 is TGCAGTGCTAGAGGGAACAGGGCACTAGCCAAAAACATTCAGTACTTC. This chain joins TRBV20-1 and TRBJ2-4, with a possible D match to TRBD1 (6 bases). Trimming left V 1 base short and J 0 bases short, with 13 bases between. The CDR3 has 16 amino acids. Germline CDR1 is DFQATT and CDR2 is SNEGSKA (reference sequence).